This T cell receptor beta chain was captured by sequencing in a study of blood T cell repertoires in COVID-19. Study context: There were acute and convalescent COVID-19 samples, and they came from the United States, Italy and Spain. T cells, B-cell-depleted T cells, or PBMCs supplied cDNA or gDNA.

As originally analysed: It was from reference gene primer amplification that nucleated cell counts were estimated. The data were produced by immunoSEQ multiplex PCR, yet TCRdb's version contains in-frame clones alone and is incomplete. The V and J calls and clone size are taken from that table; D and trimming were inferred from the DNA. The sample consists of some 180,000 clones, around 80% of them appearing once. Germline V gives CDR1 MNHEY, CDR2 SMNVEV (reference sequence). The CDR3 consists of 16 residues. V was pared by 5 bases and J by 1 base, with 5 bases of the junction left unmatched. The sample was peripheral blood. The sequence was collected from a woman older than 75 with active or convalescent COVID-19. The gene calls are TRBV27 and TRBJ2-4, with 10 bases that match TRBD1. This chain's CDR3 is CASSPGTGEAKNIQYF. CDR3 bases: TGTGCCAGCAGTCCCGGGACAGGGGAGGCCAAAAACATTCAGTACTTC.